This is a list of T cell receptor beta chains from one sample in a study of blood T cell repertoires in COVID-19. Sequencing used immunoSEQ multiplex PCR; TCRdb keeps in-frame clones, though not all of them. The table shows around 230,000 clones, with roughly 85% occurring only once. Sequenced input: peripheral blood. These receptors were collected from a man aged 45-65 years with COVID-19, enrolled during active disease. Each CDR3 is given with its conserved first and last residue. A D gene is named only where the DNA matches it firmly. Clone size is shown for a subset of rows, as once, few, many or a class of expanded clone.

-,11,TRBJ1-2,TRBD1,TRBV2,CASYRGDGYTF,TGTGCCAGCTACAGGGGGGATGGCTACACCTTC
-,18,TRBJ2-2,TRBD2,TRBV5-8,CASSVGLAGGQNTGELFF,TGTGCCAGCAGCGTGGGACTAGCGGGGGGACAGAACACCGGGGAGCTGTTTTTT
once,14,TRBJ1-4,-,TRBV2,CASSSLTTNEKLFF,TGTGCCAGCAGTTCCCTAACAACTAATGAAAAACTGTTTTTT
-,13,TRBJ1-2,-,TRBV2,CASSAQGLGGYTF,TGTGCCAGCAGCGCCCAGGGGCTAGGAGGCTACACCTTC
once,11,TRBJ1-1,-,TRBV20-1,CSARSYTEAFF,TGCAGTGCTAGGAGCTACACTGAAGCTTTCTTT
-,14,TRBJ2-7,TRBD1,TRBV9,CASSPRGQVDEQYF,TGTGCCAGCAGCCCTAGGGGGCAGGTTGACGAGCAGTACTTC
-,15,TRBJ2-3,TRBD2,TRBV7-3,CASSLAGVRSDTQYF,TGTGCCAGCAGCTTAGCGGGGGTCCGCTCAGATACGCAGTATTTT
-,15,TRBJ1-1,-,TRBV6-5,CASIPPAGTSDEAFF,TGTGCCAGCATCCCACCGGCGGGGACCTCCGATGAAGCTTTCTTT
-,17,TRBJ1-4,TRBD1,TRBV2,CASSEAGAGGTNEKLFF,TGTGCCAGCAGTGAAGCAGGGGCAGGGGGCACTAATGAAAAACTGTTTTTT
once,18,TRBJ2-5,TRBD1,TRBV24-1,CATSDAKVGGQGGETQYF,TGTGCCACCAGTGACGCGAAAGTGGGGGGACAGGGTGGGGAGACCCAGTACTTC
-,16,TRBJ2-1,TRBD2,TRBV5-1,CASSVPSGGAYNEQFF,TGCGCCAGCAGCGTGCCTAGCGGGGGGGCGTACAATGAGCAGTTCTTC
-,16,TRBJ2-3,-,TRBV28,CASSQDIIQSTDTQYF,TGTGCCAGCAGTCAGGACATAATCCAAAGCACAGATACGCAGTATTTT
-,12,TRBJ1-6,-,TRBV6-6,CASSPRPQPLHF,TGTGCCAGCAGTCCCAGGCCACAACCCCTCCACTTT
-,14,TRBJ1-3,-,TRBV19,CASSSGGSGNTIYF,TGTGCCAGTAGTTCCGGTGGCTCTGGAAACACCATATATTTT
-,14,TRBJ2-3,-,TRBV9,CASSVDPVSDTQYF,TGTGCCAGCAGCGTAGATCCAGTTTCAGATACGCAGTATTTT
-,15,TRBJ2-5,TRBD2,TRBV24-1,CATSEGGGPQETQYF,TGTGCCACCAGTGAGGGGGGGGGACCCCAAGAGACCCAGTACTTC
-,15,TRBJ2-7,-,TRBV18,CASSPGGGLSYEQYF,TGTGCCAGCTCACCAGGGGGCGGGCTATCCTACGAGCAGTACTTC
-,17,TRBJ2-7,TRBD2,TRBV15,CATSRDGGEDFLYEQYF,TGTGCCACCAGCAGAGATGGGGGGGAGGACTTTCTATACGAGCAGTACTTC
-,13,TRBJ2-7,TRBD1,TRBV29-1,CSVGGQAPDEQYF,TGCAGCGTCGGGGGACAGGCACCAGACGAGCAGTACTTC
few,14,TRBJ1-1,-,TRBV6-5,CASEPPGGKIGAFF,TGTGCCAGCGAACCACCCGGGGGGAAGATCGGGGCTTTCTTT
-,15,TRBJ2-2,TRBD1,TRBV6-2/TRBV6-3,CASSYPGTGTGELFF,TGTGCCAGCAGTTACCCAGGGACAGGGACCGGGGAGCTGTTTTTT
-,17,TRBJ1-1,-,TRBV5-1,CASSLVQGQGLNTEAFF,TGCGCCAGCAGCTTGGTACAGGGTCAGGGATTGAACACTGAAGCTTTCTTT
-,15,TRBJ2-2,-,TRBV14,CASSQDPGTPGELFF,TGTGCCAGCAGCCAAGATCCGGGGACTCCCGGGGAGCTGTTTTTT
-,17,TRBJ2-5,-,TRBV2,CASSEASGGGSRETQYF,TGTGCCAGCAGTGAAGCTTCTGGGGGCGGTTCTCGAGAGACCCAGTACTTC
-,14,TRBJ1-4,TRBD1,TRBV14,CASRRTGGNEKLFF,TGTGCCAGCAGGCGGACAGGCGGTAATGAAAAACTGTTTTTT
-,14,TRBJ1-2,-,TRBV6-2/TRBV6-3,CASSYLAGHYGYTF,TGTGCCAGCAGTTACTTGGCAGGGCACTATGGCTACACCTTC
-,9,TRBJ2-1,-,TRBV29-1,CSVDDEQFF,TGCAGCGTTGACGATGAGCAGTTCTTC
-,13,TRBJ2-1,-,TRBV19,CASSPDSYNEQFF,TGTGCCAGTTCACCGGACAGCTACAATGAGCAGTTCTTC
-,14,TRBJ2-2,-,TRBV28,CASSVPRPPGELFF,TGTGCCAGCAGTGTACCGAGGCCGCCCGGGGAGCTGTTTTTT
-,16,TRBJ2-7,-,TRBV5-1,CASSLELKNPSYEQYF,TGCGCCAGCAGCTTGGAGCTCAAGAATCCCTCCTACGAGCAGTACTTC
-,15,TRBJ2-2,TRBD1,TRBV11-3,CASSTPTTGTGELFF,TGTGCCAGCAGCACACCGACGACAGGGACCGGGGAGCTGTTTTTT
-,14,TRBJ1-2,TRBD1,TRBV5-1,CASSWGQPSYGYTF,TGCGCCAGCAGCTGGGGACAGCCTTCCTATGGCTACACCTTC
-,15,TRBJ1-5,TRBD1,TRBV19,CASSPIAGGNQPQHF,TGTGCCAGTAGTCCAATAGCAGGGGGTAATCAGCCCCAGCATTTT
-,15,TRBJ1-5,-,TRBV7-6,CASSLTENSNQPQHF,TGTGCCAGCAGCTTGACAGAAAATAGCAATCAGCCCCAGCATTTT
-,13,TRBJ1-2,-,TRBV10-3,CAISEEQLYGYTF,TGTGCCATCAGTGAAGAACAGCTCTATGGCTACACCTTC
-,14,TRBJ2-2,-,TRBV27,CASSLFPVTGELFF,TGTGCCAGCAGTTTATTTCCGGTCACCGGGGAGCTGTTTTTT
-,17,TRBJ2-2,TRBD2,TRBV3-1/TRBV3-2,CASSPWTSGANTGELFF,TGTGCCAGCAGCCCCTGGACTAGCGGGGCGAACACCGGGGAGCTGTTTTTT
-,17,TRBJ2-6,-,TRBV19,CASSPLMGASGANVLTF,TGTGCCAGTTCACCGTTGATGGGCGCGTCTGGGGCCAACGTCCTGACTTTC
-,17,TRBJ2-3,TRBD2,TRBV9,CASSVAPASGGLDTQYF,TGTGCCAGCAGCGTAGCCCCCGCTAGCGGGGGTTTAGATACGCAGTATTTT
-,16,TRBJ2-3,TRBD1,TRBV5-1,CASSLDPGQGTDTQYF,TGCGCCAGCAGCTTGGATCCGGGACAGGGCACAGATACGCAGTATTTT
few,14,TRBJ1-2,TRBD1,TRBV4-2,CASSPGQGSYGYTF,TGTGCCAGCAGCCCGGGACAGGGATCCTATGGCTACACCTTC
-,16,TRBJ1-4,-,TRBV5-4,CASSLDLDGSNEKLFF,TGTGCCAGCAGCTTGGACCTCGACGGGAGTAATGAAAAACTGTTTTTT
once,17,TRBJ2-7,TRBD2,TRBV18,CASSPPTSGGHAYEQYF,TGTGCCAGCTCACCACCAACTAGCGGGGGCCACGCCTACGAGCAGTACTTC
-,15,TRBJ2-7,TRBD1,TRBV6-2/TRBV6-3,CASSYSTGVLYEQYF,TGTGCCAGCAGTTACTCGACAGGGGTATTGTACGAGCAGTACTTC
-,16,TRBJ2-6,-,TRBV2,CASSQTGSMGANVLTF,TGTGCCAGCAGTCAAACAGGGTCTATGGGGGCCAACGTCCTGACTTTC
few,16,TRBJ1-6,-,TRBV4-2,CASSDPGGSYNSPLHF,TGTGCCAGCAGCGACCCGGGGGGCTCCTATAATTCACCCCTCCACTTT
-,15,TRBJ2-7,-,TRBV4-2,CASSQAVGGPYEQYF,TGTGCCAGCAGCCAAGCGGTGGGGGGGCCTTACGAGCAGTACTTC
few,13,TRBJ1-2,TRBD1,TRBV4-3,CASSQGTGDGYTF,TGCGCCAGCAGCCAGGGGACAGGAGATGGCTACACCTTC
-,13,TRBJ2-7,-,TRBV25-1,CASRTESSYEQYF,TGTGCCAGCAGGACAGAATCCTCCTACGAGCAGTACTTC
-,15,TRBJ1-4,-,TRBV29-1,CSVEDGGQTNEKLFF,TGCAGCGTTGAAGACGGAGGGCAAACTAATGAAAAACTGTTTTTT